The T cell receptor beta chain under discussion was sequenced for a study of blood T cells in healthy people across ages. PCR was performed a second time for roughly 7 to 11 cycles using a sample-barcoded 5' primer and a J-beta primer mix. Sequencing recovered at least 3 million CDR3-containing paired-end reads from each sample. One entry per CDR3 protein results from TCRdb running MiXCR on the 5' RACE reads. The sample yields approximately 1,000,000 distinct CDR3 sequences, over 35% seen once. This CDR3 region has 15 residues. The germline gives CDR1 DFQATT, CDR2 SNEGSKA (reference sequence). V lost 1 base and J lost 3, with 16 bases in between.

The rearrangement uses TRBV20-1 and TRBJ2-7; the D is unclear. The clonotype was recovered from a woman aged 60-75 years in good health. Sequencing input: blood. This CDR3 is CSARGEEGGGYEQYF. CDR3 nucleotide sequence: TGCAGTGCTAGAGGCGAGGAAGGTGGTGGCTACGAGCAGTACTTC.